This TCR beta chain was sequenced in a study of response to subunit inactivated influenza vaccine. One entry per CDR3 protein results from TCRdb running MiXCR on the RT-PCR reads. The profile shows around 520,000 distinct CDR3 sequences, about 12% of them singletons. This clonotype was counted between two and nine times. V gave up 3 bases and J gave up 2 bases, with 11 bases separating them. The CDR3 length is 15 residues. Germline CDR1 MGHRA, CDR2 YSYEKL. The starting material was PBMCs from blood, obtained on the day of vaccination. The rearrangement links TRBV4-1 to TRBJ2-4; D call uncertain. This TCR derives from a man between 45 and 60 years old who received an inactivated influenza vaccine. In nucleotides, the CDR3 is TGCGCCAGCAGCCAGGGTATCCTCCCCAAAAACATTCAGTACTTC. Amino acid sequence: CASSQGILPKNIQYF.